Presented here are 26 T cell receptor beta chains from one specimen sequenced in a study of cytomegalovirus exposure and HLA in healthy donors. Amplification used 60 Vbeta primers and 13 Jbeta primers. The protocol was immunoSEQ multiplex PCR, while the TCRdb copy is restricted to in-frame clones and leaves out a portion. This sample has around 90,000 clones, with about nine tenths found just once. The sequenced sample consisted of PBMCs. The receptors here all came from a man aged 25-40 years in good health and CMV-seropositive.

This chain links TRBV21-1 with TRBJ2-7; the table names TRBD1, a call not compared with the DNA. TRBV21-1 is classified as a pseudogene. The CDR3 runs 16 residues. Written as DNA, the CDR3 is TGTGCCAGCAGCAAAGGAGCGGACAGGGCACCCTACGAGCAGTACTTC. It is translated as CASSKGADRAPYEQYF.

A few counts support this clone. The J gene is TRBJ2-5, the V gene TRBV5-1; TRBD1 aligns across 8 bases. V lost 0 bases to trimming and J lost 9 bases; unmatched junction nucleotides: 7. Germline CDR1 SGHRS, CDR2 YFSETQ. This CDR3 comprises 14 residues. In nucleotides, the CDR3 is TGCGCCAGCAGCTTGGAGGCAGCACAGGGGGCCCAGTACTTC. It is translated as CASSLEAAQGAQYF.

This clone was recorded a few times. This chain joins TRBV6-4 and TRBJ2-3; D may be TRBD1 (6 bases). CDR1 is MRHNA and CDR2 is SNTAGT in the germline V gene. The germline V and J ends were trimmed by 4 bases and 0 bases, with 8 bases remaining between them. This CDR3 is 14 amino acids long. Written as DNA, the CDR3 is TGTGCCAGCAGTGCAGGGGATAGCACAGATACGCAGTATTTT. Its translation is CASSAGDSTDTQYF.

The V call is TRBV6-1, the J call TRBJ1-1, with 7 bases aligning to TRBD1. Unmatched junction bases numbered 12, after V lost 0 bases and J lost 14 bases. Germline CDR1 is MNHNS and CDR2 is SASEGT. The CDR3 contains 14 residues. CDR3 region: CASSEALRDSPRFF. The CDR3 DNA reads as TGTGCCAGCAGTGAAGCTCTCCGGGACAGCCCAAGGTTCTTT.

With regard to this clone: One end of the junction varies from germline; a read error may be responsible. The rearrangement uses TRBV7-9 and TRBJ1-3; D gene uncertain. In germline, CDR1 is SEHNR, CDR2 FQNEAQ (reference sequence). This CDR3 is built from 11 residues. CDR3 bases: TGTGCCGGCAGCCCTCGGAACACCATATATTTT. Translated, it gives CAGSPRNTIYF.

The V and J genes are TRBV6-1 and TRBJ2-2; tentative D call: TRBD2 (5 bases). The V end lost 8 bases, the J end lost 1 base, and 14 bases lay between the germline ends. Per the germline V gene, CDR1 is MNHNS and CDR2 is SASEGT. The CDR3 is 15 residues long. The CDR3 loop is CASSPGSRNTGELFF. The CDR3 DNA reads TGTGCCAGCTCTCCGGGATCCAGGAACACCGGGGAGCTGTTTTTT.

The rearrangement uses TRBV18 and TRBJ2-2, with D perhaps TRBD1 (6 bases). The CDR3 sequence is 17 residues long. CDR1 is KGHSH and CDR2 is LQKENI in the germline V gene. V lost 2 bases and J lost 5, with 18 bases in between. Here the CDR3 reads CASSPNKQGIRTGELFF. The CDR3 DNA reads TGTGCCAGCTCACCAAACAAACAGGGAATAAGAACCGGGGAGCTGTTTTTT.

The CDR3, as DNA: TGTGCCAGCAGCTTGCACGGGGGACCCTACGAGCAGTACTTC. Its translation is CASSLHGGPYEQYF. The chain uses TRBV5-5 and TRBJ2-7, with D perhaps TRBD2 (6 bases). CDR1 and CDR2 from the germline V gene are SGHKS and YYEKEE (reference sequence). V lost 1 base to trimming and J lost 2 bases, with 10 bases between them. The CDR3 covers 14 residues. Full variable domain (outside the CDR3, taken from reference TRBV5-5 and TRBJ2-7): DAGVTQSPTHLIKTRGQQVTLRCSPISGHKSVSWYQQVLGQGPQFIFQYYEKEERGRGNFPDRFSARQFPNYSSELNVNALLLGDSALYLCASSLHGGPYEQYFGPGTRLTVT.

The chain uses TRBV6-1 and TRBJ2-4; D possibly corresponds to TRBD2 (6 bases). CDR3 length equals 16 residues. Looked up from germline, CDR1 is MNHNS and CDR2 is SASEGT. V was cut by 0 bases and J by 0 bases, with 9 bases left in between. CDR3 bases: TGTGCCAGCAGTGAAGCGGGACTGCTAGCCAAAAACATTCAGTACTTC. This encodes CASSEAGLLAKNIQYF.

The J gene is TRBJ1-5, the V gene TRBV28; the D is unclear. This CDR3 contains 14 residues. CDR1 and CDR2 (germline): MDHEN, SYDVKM. The ends were cut back, 2 bases at V and 9 bases at J, with 14 bases in the middle. CDR3 amino acids: CASSLIPGLGPQHF. CDR3 nucleotide sequence: TGTGCCAGCAGTTTAATTCCGGGTTTGGGGCCCCAGCATTTT.

The chain is built from TRBV18 and TRBJ2-1, with 10 bases that match TRBD2. CDR3 length equals 13 residues. The V and J ends lost 2 bases and 9 bases, in that order; junction bases with no gene match: 1. The germline V gene has CDR1 KGHSH and CDR2 LQKENI. CDR3: CASSPLAGGEQFF. The CDR3 DNA reads TGTGCCAGCTCACCATTAGCGGGAGGTGAGCAGTTCTTC.

V and J are TRBV19 and TRBJ2-2, with 10 bases lining up with TRBD1. The CDR3 totals 14 residues. Germline V gives CDR1 LNHDA, CDR2 SQIVND (reference sequence). After removal of 7 bases from V and 6 bases from J, the junction contained 5 bases not matched to a gene. CDR3 loop: CASTPDRGPGELFF. In DNA, the CDR3 is TGTGCCAGTACCCCCGACAGGGGGCCCGGGGAGCTGTTTTTT.

This sequence joins TRBV27 and TRBJ1-2, with 8 bases aligning to TRBD1. The CDR3 consists of 13 residues. The trim removed 7 bases at V and 4 bases at J, leaving 5 bases unmatched. Germline CDR1 MNHEY, CDR2 SMNVEV (reference sequence). CDR3 in amino acids: CASTRGQGYGYTF. The CDR3, as DNA: TGTGCCAGCACGCGAGGACAGGGCTATGGCTACACCTTC.

The V and J genes are TRBV27 and TRBJ2-7; 9 bases agree with TRBD1. The CDR3 is 13 residues long. J gave up 2 bases and V 4 bases, and 0 bases lay outside the gene matches. The germline CDR1 and CDR2 sequences are MNHEY and SMNVEV (reference sequence). This CDR3 reads CASSWTGAYEQYF. CDR3 nucleotide sequence: TGTGCCAGCAGTTGGACAGGGGCCTACGAGCAGTACTTC.

The rearrangement joins TRBV5-1 to TRBJ1-2; a possible D gene is TRBD1 (6 bases). V lost 2 bases to trimming and J lost 5 bases, with 13 bases between them. In germline, CDR1 is SGHRS, CDR2 YFSETQ. The CDR3 contains 14 residues. CDR3 loop: CASSFLTGDYGYTF. The CDR3 DNA is TGCGCCAGCAGCTTCCTGACAGGCGATTATGGCTACACCTTC.

The gene calls are TRBV18 and TRBJ1-1, with D perhaps matching TRBD1 (6 bases). Germline assignment: CDR1 KGHSH and CDR2 LQKENI. V dropped 6 bases and J dropped 1 base, with 9 bases sitting between them. The CDR3 sequence is 13 residues long. This CDR3 reads CASSGDKNTEAFF. The CDR3, as DNA: TGTGCCAGCTCTGGGGACAAGAACACTGAAGCTTTCTTT.

The chain employs TRBV11-3 and TRBJ2-1; maybe TRBD1 (7 bases). The V end lost 5 bases, the J end lost 3 bases, and 20 bases lay between the germline ends. The CDR3 is made up of 17 amino acids. Germline-derived CDR1 and CDR2 are SGHNT and YENEEA. Here the CDR3 reads CASSTRGGTADYNEQFF. The CDR3 bases are TGTGCCAGCAGCACGCGTGGCGGGACAGCGGACTACAATGAGCAGTTCTTC.

The chain combines TRBV28 with TRBJ2-7, with TRBD2 matching 10 bases. Trimming cost V 4 bases and J 7 bases; bases outside gene matches: 10. CDR1 is MDHEN, CDR2 SYDVKM, per germline. The CDR3 sequence is 15 residues long. CDR3 region: CASSSLAGGASEQYF. CDR3 nucleotide sequence: TGTGCCAGCAGTTCCTTAGCGGGAGGAGCGTCTGAGCAGTACTTC.

The sample holds one count of this clone. This sequence joins TRBV19 and TRBJ1-1; tentative D call: TRBD1 (5 bases). Trimming removed 0 bases from V and 12 bases from J, with 11 bases in between. This CDR3 comprises 12 residues. Germline CDR1 reads LNHDA; CDR2 reads SQIVND (reference sequence). In DNA form, the CDR3 reads TGTGCCAGTAGTATAGAGCGGGGGGTAACTTTCTTT. It specifies CASSIERGVTFF.

The chain links TRBV11-2 to TRBJ2-2; no firm D call. Germline CDR1 is SGHAT and CDR2 is FQNNGV. The CDR3 is made up of 12 amino acids. Trimming removed 5 bases at V and 7 bases at J, with 8 bases between. The CDR3, as DNA: TGTGCCAGCAGCCCTCCTGTCGGGGAGCTGTTTTTT. Its protein is CASSPPVGELFF. Using reference TRBV11-2 and TRBJ2-2 for the parts outside the CDR3, the full variable domain is EAGVAQSPRYKIIEKRQSVAFWCNPISGHATLYWYQQILGQGPKLLIQFQNNGVVDDSQLPKDRFSAERLKGVDSTLKIQPAKLEDSAVYLCASSPPVGELFFGEGSRLTVL.

J is TRBJ2-7 and V is TRBV29-1; 12 nucleotides agree with TRBD2. The ends lost 5 bases at V and 6 bases at J; junction bases unmatched: 5. This CDR3 is built from 13 residues. Germline V gives CDR1 SQVTM, CDR2 ANQGSEA. CDR3 region: CSVRLAGDREQYF. CDR3 DNA sequence: TGCAGCGTTCGACTAGCGGGAGACCGCGAGCAGTACTTC.

The chain couples TRBV30 to TRBJ1-3; D ambiguous. CDR1 GTSNPN and CDR2 SVGIG come from the germline V gene (reference sequence). V lost 0 bases and J 0 bases, leaving 12 bases between the germline ends. The CDR3 has 16 residues. The CDR3: CAWSVRWRDSGNTIYF. As DNA, the CDR3 is TGTGCCTGGAGTGTACGTTGGCGGGACTCTGGAAACACCATATATTTT.

For the CDR3, the DNA is TGTGCCAGCAGCGCGGCCGGGACAGGGGGTAGAGAGAACACTGAAGCTTTCTTT. As protein: CASSAAGTGGRENTEAFF. The chain links TRBV9 to TRBJ1-1; 11 bases map to TRBD1. This CDR3 comprises 18 residues. Trimming removed 3 bases from V and 1 base from J; junction bases left unmatched: 11. Germline V lookup: CDR1 SGDLS, CDR2 YYNGEE.

This chain joins TRBV5-1 and TRBJ2-3; D is perhaps TRBD2 (5 bases). The germline V gene has CDR1 SGHRS and CDR2 YFSETQ. Trimming left V 4 bases short and J 2 bases short, with 23 bases between. This CDR3 has 18 amino acids. The DNA of the CDR3 is TGCGCCAGCAGCCCCATCCCCTCGGGATCTCCCCCCACAGATACGCAGTATTTT. Amino acid sequence: CASSPIPSGSPPTDTQYF.

The chain combines TRBV7-8 with TRBJ2-7; 10 bases match TRBD2. Germline loops: CDR1 SGHVS, CDR2 FQNEAQ. The J segment lost 0 bases and the V segment lost 2 bases, leaving 1 base of the junction unmatched. The CDR3 runs to 15 residues. The CDR3 DNA reads TGTGCCAGCAGCTTACTAGCGGGGGCCTCCTACGAGCAGTACTTC. Encoded protein: CASSLLAGASYEQYF.

The rearrangement uses TRBV6-1 and TRBJ1-2; 7 bases match TRBD1. There are 13 residues in the CDR3. The V segment lost 4 bases and the J segment 8 bases; nucleotides outside the gene matches: 7. The germline gives CDR1 MNHNS, CDR2 SASEGT. CDR3 DNA sequence: TGTGCCAGCAGTGTCGACAGGGTAGGGGGCTACACCTTC. Its translation: CASSVDRVGGYTF.